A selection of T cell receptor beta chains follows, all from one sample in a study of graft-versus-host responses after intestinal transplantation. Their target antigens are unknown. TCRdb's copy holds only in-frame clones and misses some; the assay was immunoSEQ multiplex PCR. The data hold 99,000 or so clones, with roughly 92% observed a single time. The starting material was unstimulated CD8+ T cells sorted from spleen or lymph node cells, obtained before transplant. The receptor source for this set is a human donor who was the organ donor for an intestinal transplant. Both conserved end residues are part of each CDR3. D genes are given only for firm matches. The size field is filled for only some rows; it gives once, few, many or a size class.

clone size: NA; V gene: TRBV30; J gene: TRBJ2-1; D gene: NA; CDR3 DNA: TGTGCCCACTTCGGGAGCCCCCACAATGAGCAGTTCTTC; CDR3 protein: CAHFGSPHNEQFF
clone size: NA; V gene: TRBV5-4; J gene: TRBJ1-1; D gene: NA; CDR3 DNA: TGTGCCAGCAGCTCCCGACAGGTCGAACACTTGAACACTGAAGCTTTCTTT; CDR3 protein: CASSSRQVEHLNTEAFF
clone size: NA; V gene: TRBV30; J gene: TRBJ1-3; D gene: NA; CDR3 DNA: TGTGCCTGGAGTGATGGGGGGAGTGGAAACACCATATATTTT; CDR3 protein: CAWSDGGSGNTIYF
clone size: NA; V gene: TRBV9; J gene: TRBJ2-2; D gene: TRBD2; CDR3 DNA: TGTGCCAGCAGCCCGCCCCTAAGACTAGCGGGAGACGGGGAGCTGTTTTTT; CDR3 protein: CASSPPLRLAGDGELFF
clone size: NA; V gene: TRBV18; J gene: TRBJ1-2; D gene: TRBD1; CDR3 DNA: TGTGCCAGCTCACCACCCGGGACAGGGGCCTTTCCTTATGGCTACACCTTC; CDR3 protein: CASSPPGTGAFPYGYTF
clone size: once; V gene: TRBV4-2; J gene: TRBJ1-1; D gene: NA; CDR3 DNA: TGTGCCAGCAGCCAAGATTCCCTAACCGCGGCTCTTGGGACTGAAGCTTTCTTT; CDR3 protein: CASSQDSLTAALGTEAFF
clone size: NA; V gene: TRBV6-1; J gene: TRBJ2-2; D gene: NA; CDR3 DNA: TGTGCCAGCAGTGAAGCGGAGACTACCGGGGAGCTGTTTTTT; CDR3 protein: CASSEAETTGELFF
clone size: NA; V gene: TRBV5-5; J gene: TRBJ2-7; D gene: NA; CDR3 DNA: TGTGCCAGCGAGTCTGCTTACGGATCCGGAGTCTACGAGCAGTACTTC; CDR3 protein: CASESAYGSGVYEQYF
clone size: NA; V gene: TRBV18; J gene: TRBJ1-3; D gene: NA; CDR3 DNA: TGTGCCAGCTCGTCGGGACCCGGGAGCTCTGGAAACACCATATATTTT; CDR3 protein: CASSSGPGSSGNTIYF
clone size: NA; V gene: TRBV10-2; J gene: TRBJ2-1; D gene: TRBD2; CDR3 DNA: TGCGCCGACGGACTAGCGGGGGGTCCGGAGTTCTTC; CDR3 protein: CADGLAGGPEFF
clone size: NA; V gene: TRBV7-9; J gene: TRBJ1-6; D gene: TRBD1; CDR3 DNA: TGTGCCAGCAGCTCAGGGGGAGCTACCGAGGACGTAACTAATTCACCCCTCCACTTT; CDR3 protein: CASSSGGATEDVTNSPLHF
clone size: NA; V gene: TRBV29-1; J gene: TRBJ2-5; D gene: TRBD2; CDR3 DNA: TGCAGCGTTGATGGGAGGGTAGGTGAGACCCAGTACTTC; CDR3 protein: CSVDGRVGETQYF
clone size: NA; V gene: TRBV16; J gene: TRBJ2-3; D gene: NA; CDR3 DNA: TGTGCCAGCAGCCAACCGCTAGCCCCCTTGACTAGCACAGATACGCAGTATTTT; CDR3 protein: CASSQPLAPLTSTDTQYF
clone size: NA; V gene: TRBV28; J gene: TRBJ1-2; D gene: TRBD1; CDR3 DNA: TGTGCCAGCAGTATCATTCCCGGGACAGGGGACGTCGATGGCTACACCTTC; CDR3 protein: CASSIIPGTGDVDGYTF
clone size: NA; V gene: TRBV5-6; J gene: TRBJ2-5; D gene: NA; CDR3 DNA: TGTGCCAGCAGCTTGTTCACTGAAGAGACCCAGTACTTC; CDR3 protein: CASSLFTEETQYF
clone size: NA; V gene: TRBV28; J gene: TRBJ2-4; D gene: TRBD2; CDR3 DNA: TGTGCCAGCAGTTTACCGGGGGGGAGAGCCAAAAACATTCAGTACTTC; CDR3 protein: CASSLPGGRAKNIQYF
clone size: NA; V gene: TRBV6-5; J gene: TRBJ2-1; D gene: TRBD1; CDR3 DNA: TGTGCCAGCAGTCCGGGACAGGGTTCCTACAATGAGCAGTTCTTC; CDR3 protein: CASSPGQGSYNEQFF
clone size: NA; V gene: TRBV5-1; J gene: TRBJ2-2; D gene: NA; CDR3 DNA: TGCGCCAGCAGCCCAGATTTGTCCGGGGAGCTGTTTTTT; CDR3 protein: CASSPDLSGELFF
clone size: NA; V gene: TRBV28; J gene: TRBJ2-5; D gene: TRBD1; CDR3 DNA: TGTGCCAGCAGCTCACATGGGACAGGACAGACCCAGTACTTC; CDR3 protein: CASSSHGTGQTQYF
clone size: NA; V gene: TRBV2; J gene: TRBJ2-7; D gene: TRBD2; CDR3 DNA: TGTGCCAGCAGTGAATTGCTAGCGGGGGGTTTAGGGCAGTACTTC; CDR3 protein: CASSELLAGGLGQYF
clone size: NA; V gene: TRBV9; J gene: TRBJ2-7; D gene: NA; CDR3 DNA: TGTGCCAGCCGCGGGGCGGGGAGCTACGAGCAGTACTTC; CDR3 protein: CASRGAGSYEQYF
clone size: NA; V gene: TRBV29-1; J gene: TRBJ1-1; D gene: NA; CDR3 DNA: TGCAGCGTTATCTTACAGAACACTGAAGCTTTCTTT; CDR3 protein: CSVILQNTEAFF
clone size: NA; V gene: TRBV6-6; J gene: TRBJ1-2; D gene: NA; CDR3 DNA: TGTGCCAGCATATGGGGCCGAAATGGCTACACCTTC; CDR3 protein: CASIWGRNGYTF
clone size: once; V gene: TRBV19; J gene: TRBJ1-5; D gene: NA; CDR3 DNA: TGTGCCAGTAGTAGAGGGGTCGGGGGAGGAGGTAGAAATCAGCCCCAGCATTTT; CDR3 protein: CASSRGVGGGGRNQPQHF
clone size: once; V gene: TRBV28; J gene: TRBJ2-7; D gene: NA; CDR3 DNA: TGTGCCAGCAGTTTATCTGGGGCCTCCTACGAGCAGTACTTC; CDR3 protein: CASSLSGASYEQYF
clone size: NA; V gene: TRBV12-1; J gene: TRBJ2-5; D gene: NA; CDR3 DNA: TGTGCCAGCAGCTCACTAACCTGGACTAGCGGGGGCCAAGAGACCCAGTACTTC; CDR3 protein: CASSSLTWTSGGQETQYF
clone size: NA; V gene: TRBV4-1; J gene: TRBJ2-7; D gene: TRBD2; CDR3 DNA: TGCGCCAGCAGCCAAGCTAAGCGGGAGTTCAACGAGCAGTACTTC; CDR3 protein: CASSQAKREFNEQYF
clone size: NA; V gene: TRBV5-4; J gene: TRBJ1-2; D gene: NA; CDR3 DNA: TGTGCCAGCAGCTTGGTTGCGGCTCCCCGCGGTGGCTACACCTTC; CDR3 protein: CASSLVAAPRGGYTF
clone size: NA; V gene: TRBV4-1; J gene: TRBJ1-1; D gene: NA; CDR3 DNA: TGCGCCAGCAGCCAAGCCGTTAACACTGAAGCTTTCTTT; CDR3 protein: CASSQAVNTEAFF
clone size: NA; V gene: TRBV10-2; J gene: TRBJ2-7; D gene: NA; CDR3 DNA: TGCGCCAGCAGCGAGCCCCGGCCTCCGGGACACAGGGTCTACGAGCAGTACTTC; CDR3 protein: CASSEPRPPGHRVYEQYF
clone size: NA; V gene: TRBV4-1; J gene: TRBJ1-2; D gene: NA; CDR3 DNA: TGCGCCAGCAGCCAAGATGGTGGAGGGATCTATGGCTACACCTTC; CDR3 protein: CASSQDGGGIYGYTF
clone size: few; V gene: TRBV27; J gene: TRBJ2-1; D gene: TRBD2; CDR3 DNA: TGTGCCAGCAGCCCTTGGGGAGGGTTCTCCTACAATGAGCAGTTCTTC; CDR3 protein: CASSPWGGFSYNEQFF
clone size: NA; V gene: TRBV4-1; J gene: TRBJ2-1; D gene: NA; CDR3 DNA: TGCGCCAGCAACCCCGAGGTAGCGGAAAATGAGCAGTTCTTC; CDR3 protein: CASNPEVAENEQFF
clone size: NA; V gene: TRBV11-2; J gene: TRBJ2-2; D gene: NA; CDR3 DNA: TGTGCCAGGATCGGGGGGCGGGATACCGGGGAGCTGTTTTTT; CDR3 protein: CARIGGRDTGELFF
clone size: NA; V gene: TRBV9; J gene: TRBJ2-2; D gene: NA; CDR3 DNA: TGTGCCAGCAGCGTAGGTGAGGCCTCTCTGCTGTTTTTT; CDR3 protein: CASSVGEASLLFF